This T cell receptor (beta chain) was captured by sequencing in a study of blood T cell repertoires in COVID-19 (TCRdb year 2020). General notes on the study: Recovered participants in ImmuneRACE Cohort 3 were defined as having two consecutive negative NP/OP PCR tests, clearance from a healthcare professional, or resolution of symptoms. Collaborator samples came from the United States, Italy and Spain and covered acute and convalescent phases of COVID-19. The prospective study material was composed of cDNA or gDNA derived from T cells, B-cell-depleted T cells, or PBMCs. Deeply sampled blood TCRbeta repertoires from subjects exposed to, actively infected with, or recovered from COVID-19 were included in the dataset. A freely available public database, intended as a resource for researchers studying the immune response to SARS-CoV-2, is where the repertoires were released. The samples were drawn from two sources: the first 160 participants of the ongoing ImmuneRACE study, and 950 to 1,500 subjects contributed by 6 global collaborators. Sample metadata almost always included a de-identified subject ID, COVID-19 status, age in years and sex. Where available, HLA class I and class II types were obtained from metadata supplied by the sample provider rather than from assay-based typing. The research as a whole found: How much clinical and demographic metadata was included differed by source and by participant, and the metadata was provided uncurated.

Participants in the prospective study were aged about 18 to 100 years, lived in about two dozen United States geographic areas, and enrolled through a virtual design. To assign participants to cohorts, the prospective study relied on clinical history that participants themselves reported in a screening survey and a study questionnaire. In the prospective study, whole blood, serum and a nasopharyngeal or oropharyngeal swab were collected from each participant by mobile phlebotomists. Over a roughly 2-month period, participants in the prospective study had the option of providing additional blood draws and questionnaires. Blood samples from the prospective study were shipped frozen or at room temperature prior to DNA extraction. Remarks on this clone: It has no known antigen specificity. Base-call qualities are not available, and no considerably larger clone is one nucleotide away.

The immunoSEQ Assay, a bias-controlled multiplex PCR, was used to amplify TCRbeta CDR3 regions from genomic DNA. Concerning the study's data processing: Nucleated cell counts per sample were estimated from amplification of reference gene primers within the assay. To quantify the absolute abundance of each unique TCRbeta CDR3 rearrangement, sequence reads were collapsed and filtered. For each sample, productive Simpson clonality was calculated as the square root of Simpson's diversity index across productive rearrangements. The table comes from immuneACCESS by way of TCRdb, which keeps in-frame sequences with V and J called. Part of the clones is missing from these tables; in studies checked, under half for an unresolved V gene and the rest for unknown reasons. V and J calls and clone size are those listed in that table; D and trimming were worked out from the DNA. Counted in this sample were hundreds of thousands of clones; approximately 89% of them appeared once. The ten top clones hold about 2.1% of the sample.

The CDR3 covers 13 residues, taking in both the cysteine and the phenylalanine. Of all the DNA, just the CDR3 is kept, 39 bases in frame from base 1. Sequences SNHLY (CDR1) and FYNNEI (CDR2) are obtained from the germline V gene. V drops 6 bases and J drops 3 bases, leaving 12 bases in between. The sequence links TRBV2 to TRBJ2-7; 5 matching bases give a weak D call of TRBD2. Sequencing was carried out using PBMCs or T cells enriched from blood (not recorded which). This clonotype was sampled from a man aged 35 to 55 in a cohort exposed to, infected with or recovered from COVID-19 (not recorded which). The bases are TGTGCCAGCAGCCGGACGGAGGACTACGAGCAGTACTTC. Translated, it reads CASSRTEDYEQYF.